This T cell receptor beta chain was observed in a study of T cell responses to AZD1222 COVID-19 vaccine. Regarding this clone: Its antigen remains unidentified.

Germline V gene lookup returns CDR1 SGHTA and CDR2 FQGNSA. The CDR3 is 14 amino acids. The V end lost 1 base, the J end lost 3 bases, and 7 bases lay between the germline ends. Study-level results: Targeting of unmutated variant regions was reportedly seen in nearly half of spike-specific TCRs.

The table came from immunoSEQ multiplex PCR; TCRdb's copy has only in-frame clones and leaves some out. The repertoire consists of roughly 130,000 clones, with 87% occurring once and the leading ten covering around 1.6%. This clonotype was obtained from an adult in good health. The rearrangement links TRBV7-2 to TRBJ1-5; a possible D gene is TRBD1 (5 bases). The sequenced sample was peripheral blood, obtained on day 0 of AZD1222 vaccination. CDR3: CASSLGQLNQPQHF. The CDR3 nucleotides are TGTGCCAGCAGCTTAGGACAGCTCAATCAGCCCCAGCATTTT.